This T cell receptor beta chain came from a study of blood T cell repertoires in COVID-19. Profiling relied on immunoSEQ multiplex PCR, and the TCRdb table lists in-frame clones only, not all of them. Of some 62,000 clones in the sample, 88% were seen once. The CDR3 consists of 15 residues. V lost 5 bases, J lost 4 bases, and 5 bases stayed unmatched. The germline V gene has CDR1 SNHLY and CDR2 FYNNEI. The clonotype was recovered from a human donor in a cohort sampled during active COVID-19. Input material: peripheral blood. The genes are TRBV2 and TRBJ2-4; the match to TRBD1 covers 10 bases. This CDR3 reads CASSSRQGAKNIQYF. In nucleotides, the CDR3 is TGTGCCAGCAGTTCCCGACAGGGGGCAAAAAACATTCAGTACTTC.